The 16 T cell receptor beta chains presented below share a single source sample, sequenced in a study of blood T cell repertoires in COVID-19. Sequencing used immunoSEQ multiplex PCR; TCRdb keeps in-frame clones, though not all of them. The top ten hold roughly 5% of the sample, which has about 140,000 clones, approximately 86% seen once. The sample taken for sequencing was peripheral blood. The receptors were gathered from a human donor in a cohort sampled during active COVID-19.

This clone was counted once. The V call is TRBV7-2, the J call TRBJ1-2; TRBD1 matches at 7 bases. The CDR3 runs 13 residues. Trimming at V came to 5 bases and at J to 4 bases, leaving 4 bases not matched to a gene. Germline CDR1 and CDR2: SGHTA and FQGNSA. The CDR3 DNA reads as TGTGCCAGCAGCCCGGACAGGCTCTATGGCTACACCTTC. Protein sequence: CASSPDRLYGYTF.

CDR3 sequence reads: CASSLGGSGRMSGELFF. CDR3 in DNA: TGTGCCAGCAGCTTAGGAGGTAGCGGGAGGATGTCCGGGGAGCTGTTTTTT. J is TRBJ2-2 and V is TRBV7-2, with TRBD2 matching over 10 bases. V lost 1 base, J lost 6 bases, and 8 bases stayed unmatched. This CDR3 contains 17 residues. The germline gives CDR1 SGHTA, CDR2 FQGNSA.

CDR3: CASSLLRGSYNEQFF. Here the CDR3 DNA reads TGTGCCAGCAGCCTCTTGCGGGGCTCCTACAATGAGCAGTTCTTC. V gene TRBV14 combines with J gene TRBJ2-1, with D perhaps matching TRBD2 (6 bases). This CDR3 has 15 amino acids. V was shortened by 4 bases and J by 0 bases, with 10 bases between the two germline ends. The germline gives CDR1 SGHDN, CDR2 FVKESK.

The chain recombines TRBV19 with TRBJ2-6; a possible D gene is TRBD2 (6 bases). Germline CDR1 is LNHDA and CDR2 is SQIVND (reference sequence). The length of the CDR3 is 17 residues. V was cut by 1 base and J by 0 bases, with 10 bases left in between. In DNA form, the CDR3 reads TGTGCCAGTAGTATAGCGCCCGGGAGCTCTGGGGCCAACGTCCTGACTTTC. This encodes CASSIAPGSSGANVLTF.

The J gene is TRBJ2-5, the V gene TRBV7-9, with D perhaps matching TRBD1 (5 bases). Trimming removed 5 bases from V and 4 bases from J, with 20 bases in between. The CDR3 is made up of 16 amino acids. Germline CDR1 reads SEHNR; CDR2 reads FQNEAQ (reference sequence). CDR3 sequence reads: CASSPGAAGLRETQYF. DNA for the CDR3: TGTGCCAGCAGCCCCGGCGCGGCAGGGCTTCGAGAGACCCAGTACTTC.

V is TRBV11-2 and J is TRBJ2-1; 7 nucleotides align to TRBD2. After removal of 5 bases from V and 7 bases from J, the junction contained 8 bases not matched to a gene. This CDR3 has 14 amino acids. The germline CDR1 and CDR2 sequences are SGHAT and FQNNGV. DNA for the CDR3: TGTGCCAGCAGCCGTAGCGGGTTTCGGAATGAGCAGTTCTTC. Amino acid sequence: CASSRSGFRNEQFF.

This clone was seen just once. Here the CDR3 DNA reads TGTGCCAGCAGCTTAGACAGGGCCTACAATGAGCAGTTCTTC. Translation gives CASSLDRAYNEQFF. V and J are TRBV7-8 and TRBJ2-1; maybe TRBD1 (6 bases). Germline V gene data show CDR1 as SGHVS and CDR2 as FQNEAQ. Deletions cut 1 base from V and 2 bases from J, with 6 bases between. The CDR3 extends over 14 amino acids.

This clone was counted a single time. The chain couples TRBV2 to TRBJ2-5; 13 bases line up with TRBD2. V was clipped by 6 bases and J by 3 bases; unmatched bases: 1. The CDR3 totals 14 residues. The germline V gene encodes CDR1 SNHLY and CDR2 FYNNEI. The CDR3 protein is CASRLAGGKETQYF. For the CDR3, the DNA is TGTGCCAGCAGACTAGCGGGGGGGAAAGAGACCCAGTACTTC.

The chain is built from TRBV7-9 and TRBJ2-1; tentative D call: TRBD1 (5 bases). CDR3 size: 13 residues. The germline V gene has CDR1 SEHNR and CDR2 FQNEAQ (reference sequence). Trimming took off 5 bases at V and 8 bases at J, with 13 bases between the two ends. The CDR3 loop reads CASSPSRAHEQFF. The DNA of the CDR3 is TGTGCCAGCAGCCCGTCCAGGGCTCATGAGCAGTTCTTC.

The gene calls are TRBV19 and TRBJ1-5; 7 nucleotides line up with TRBD1. V lost 1 base, J lost 0 bases, and 15 bases stayed unmatched. From germline, CDR1 is LNHDA and CDR2 SQIVND (reference sequence). The CDR3 length is 20 residues. The CDR3 loop reads CASSIGAKEQGIYSNQPQHF. CDR3 nucleotide sequence: TGTGCCAGTAGTATAGGGGCGAAGGAACAGGGGATATATAGCAATCAGCCCCAGCATTTT.

This chain links TRBV15 with TRBJ2-3; 9 nucleotides line up with TRBD2. The CDR3 contains 15 residues. The ends lost 2 bases at V and 6 bases at J; junction bases unmatched: 6. In germline, CDR1 is LNHNV, CDR2 YYDKDF (reference sequence). The CDR3 reads CATSRLAGEGDTQYF. In nucleotides, the CDR3 is TGTGCCACCAGCAGATTAGCGGGGGAGGGGGATACGCAGTATTTT.

The genes are TRBV28 and TRBJ1-1, with TRBD1 as a possible D gene (5 bases). Germline V gene lookup returns CDR1 MDHEN and CDR2 SYDVKM. V was pared by 3 bases and J by 5 bases, with 13 bases between. CDR3 length: 14 residues. The CDR3 is CASSLGRGGTEAFF. As DNA, the CDR3 is TGTGCCAGCAGTTTGGGAAGGGGAGGGACTGAAGCTTTCTTT.

The rearrangement links TRBV6-5 to TRBJ1-1, with 10 bases identical to TRBD1. Germline CDR1 MNHEY, CDR2 SVGAGI. J was trimmed by 4 bases and V by 6 bases; bases with no gene match: 8. The CDR3 length is 15 residues. CDR3 sequence (DNA): TGTGCCAGCAGATACGGACAGGGGGAAAGCACTGAAGCTTTCTTT. It specifies CASRYGQGESTEAFF.

V is TRBV6-5 and J is TRBJ1-3; 9 nucleotides match TRBD1. Trimming removed 6 bases from V and 0 bases from J; junction bases left unmatched: 3. There are 15 residues in the CDR3. CDR1 is MNHEY, CDR2 SVGAGI, per germline. The CDR3 nucleotides read TGTGCCAGCAGAACGACAGGGGGCTCTGGAAACACCATATATTTT. It encodes CASRTTGGSGNTIYF.

J is TRBJ2-7 and V is TRBV30; 12 bases match TRBD2. CDR3 length equals 14 residues. CDR1 is GTSNPN and CDR2 is SVGIG in the germline V gene (reference sequence). With 2 bases clipped from V and 7 bases from J, the junction kept 6 bases outside the gene matches. CDR3 DNA sequence: TGTGCCTGGAGTTCCCTAGCGGGGGGGCGGGAGCAGTACTTC. The encoded protein is CAWSSLAGGREQYF.

In this sample, this clone turned up a few times. The chain carries TRBV5-1 and TRBJ1-2, with 7 bases lining up with TRBD1. With V trimmed by 4 bases and J by 5 bases, 5 bases remained unmatched. CDR1 SGHRS and CDR2 YFSETQ come from the germline V gene. CDR3 length: 13 amino acids. The CDR3 DNA reads TGCGCCAGCAGCCCGGACAGGTATTATGGCTACACCTTC. This sequence encodes CASSPDRYYGYTF.